This TCR beta chain stems from a study of T cell changes during pregnancy in multiple sclerosis. V lost 5 bases, J lost 0 bases, and 7 bases lay in between. The CDR3 totals 14 residues. Germline CDR1 reads KGHSH; CDR2 reads LQKENI. Sequencing used immunoSEQ multiplex PCR; TCRdb keeps in-frame clones, though not all of them. The data contain some 60,000 clones, nearly 95% of them singletons. The receptor was derived from a female donor with multiple sclerosis, enrolled in a pregnancy study. The input for sequencing was peripheral blood, taken in the first trimester of pregnancy. The chain carries TRBV18 and TRBJ1-4; a possible D gene is TRBD1 (5 bases). The CDR3 is CASSETATNEKLFF. CDR3 nucleotide sequence: TGTGCCAGCTCAGAGACAGCAACTAATGAAAAACTGTTTTTT. Variable domain in full (rest from reference TRBV18 and TRBJ1-4): NAGVMQNPRHLVRRRGQEARLRCSPMKGHSHVYWYRQLPEEGLKFMVYLQKENIIDESGMPKERFSAEFPKEGPSILRIQQVVRGDSAAYFCASSETATNEKLFFGSGTQLSVL.